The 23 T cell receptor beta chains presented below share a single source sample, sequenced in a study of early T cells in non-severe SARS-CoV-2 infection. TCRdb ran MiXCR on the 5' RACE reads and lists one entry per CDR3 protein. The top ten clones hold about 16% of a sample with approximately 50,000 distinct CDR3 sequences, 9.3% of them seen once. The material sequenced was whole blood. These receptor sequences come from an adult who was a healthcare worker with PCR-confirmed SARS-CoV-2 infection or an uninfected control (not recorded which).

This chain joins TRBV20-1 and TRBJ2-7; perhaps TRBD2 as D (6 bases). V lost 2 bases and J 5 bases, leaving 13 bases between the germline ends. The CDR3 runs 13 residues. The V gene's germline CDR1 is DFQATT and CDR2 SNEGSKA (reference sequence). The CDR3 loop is CSARRGAVNEQYF. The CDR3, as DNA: TGCAGTGCTAGACGCGGGGCAGTGAACGAGCAGTACTTC.

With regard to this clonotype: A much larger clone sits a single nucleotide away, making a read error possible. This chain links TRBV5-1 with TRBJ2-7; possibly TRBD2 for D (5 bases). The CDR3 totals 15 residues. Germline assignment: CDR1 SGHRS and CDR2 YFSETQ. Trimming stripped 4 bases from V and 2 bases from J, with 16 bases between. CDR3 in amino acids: CASSPAPGSPYEQYF. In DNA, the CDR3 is TGCGCCAGCAGCCCTGCCCCGGGGAGCCCCTACGAGCAGTACTTC.

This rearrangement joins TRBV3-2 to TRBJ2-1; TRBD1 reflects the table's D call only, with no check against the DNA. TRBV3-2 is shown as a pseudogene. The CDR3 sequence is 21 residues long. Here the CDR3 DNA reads TGTGCCAGCAGCCACTGGTATAAGGGACGAAGTAGGCGGGTGAAGGTATATGAGCAGTTCTTC. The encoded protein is CASSHWYKGRSRRVKVYEQFF.

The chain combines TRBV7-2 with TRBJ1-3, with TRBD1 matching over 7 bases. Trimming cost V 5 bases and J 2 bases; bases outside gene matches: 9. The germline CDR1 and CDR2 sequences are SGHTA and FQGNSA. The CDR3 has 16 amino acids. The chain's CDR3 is CASSRPGQQAGNTIYF. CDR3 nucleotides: TGTGCCAGCAGCCGCCCGGGACAGCAGGCTGGAAACACCATATATTTT.

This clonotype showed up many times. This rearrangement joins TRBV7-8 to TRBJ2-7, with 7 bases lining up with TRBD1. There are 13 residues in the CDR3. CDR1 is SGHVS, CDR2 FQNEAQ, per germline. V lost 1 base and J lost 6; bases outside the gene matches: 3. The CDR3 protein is CASSLDRGSEQYF. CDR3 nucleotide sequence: TGTGCCAGCAGCTTAGACAGGGGATCCGAGCAGTACTTC.

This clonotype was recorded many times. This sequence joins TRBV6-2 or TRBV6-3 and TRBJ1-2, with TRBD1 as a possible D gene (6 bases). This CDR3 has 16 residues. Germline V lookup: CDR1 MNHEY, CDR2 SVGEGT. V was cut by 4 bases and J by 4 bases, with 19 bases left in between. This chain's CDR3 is CASSFRGQQGGYGYTF. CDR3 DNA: TGTGCCAGCAGTTTCCGGGGACAACAAGGCGGCTATGGCTACACCTTC.

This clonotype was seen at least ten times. The DNA for the CDR3 is TGTGCCAGCAGCTTGGAACCAAATCAGCCCCAGCATTTT. Protein sequence: CASSLEPNQPQHF. The chain couples TRBV5-4 to TRBJ1-5; no clear D. With 0 bases removed from V and 4 bases from J, the gap between germline ends came to 5 bases. The CDR3 has 13 residues. Germline assignment: CDR1 SGHNT and CDR2 YYREEE (reference sequence).

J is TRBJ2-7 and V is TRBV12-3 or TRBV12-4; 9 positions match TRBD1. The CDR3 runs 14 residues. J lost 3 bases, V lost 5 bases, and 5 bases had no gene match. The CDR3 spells CASSPGQGRYEQYF. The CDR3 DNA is TGTGCCAGCAGTCCCGGACAGGGGCGCTACGAGCAGTACTTC.

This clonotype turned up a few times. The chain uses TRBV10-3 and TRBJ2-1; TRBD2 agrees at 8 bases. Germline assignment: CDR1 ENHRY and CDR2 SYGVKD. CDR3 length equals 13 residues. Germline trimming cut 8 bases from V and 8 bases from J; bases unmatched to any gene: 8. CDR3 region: CAIGLAGGDEQFF. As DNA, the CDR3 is TGTGCCATCGGACTAGCCGGTGGCGATGAGCAGTTCTTC.

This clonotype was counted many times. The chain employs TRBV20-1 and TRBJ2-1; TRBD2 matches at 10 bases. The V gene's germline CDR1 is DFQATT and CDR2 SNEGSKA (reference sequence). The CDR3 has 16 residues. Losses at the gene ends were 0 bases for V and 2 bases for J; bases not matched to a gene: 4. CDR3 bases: TGCAGTGCTAGAGATCATAGCGGGAGGACCTACAATGAGCAGTTCTTC. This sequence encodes CSARDHSGRTYNEQFF.

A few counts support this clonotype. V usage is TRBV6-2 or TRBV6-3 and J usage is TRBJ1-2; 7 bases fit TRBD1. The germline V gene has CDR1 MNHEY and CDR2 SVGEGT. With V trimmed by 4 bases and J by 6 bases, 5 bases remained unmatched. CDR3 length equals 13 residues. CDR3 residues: CASSWTGSDGYTF. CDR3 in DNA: TGTGCCAGCAGTTGGACAGGTTCTGATGGCTACACCTTC.

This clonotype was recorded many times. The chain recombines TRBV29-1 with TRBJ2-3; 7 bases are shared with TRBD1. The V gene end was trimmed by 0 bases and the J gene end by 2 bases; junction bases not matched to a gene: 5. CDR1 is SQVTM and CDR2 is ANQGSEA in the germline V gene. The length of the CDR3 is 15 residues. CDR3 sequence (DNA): TGCAGCGTTGAAGATGATGGGACAGACACAGATACGCAGTATTTT. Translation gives CSVEDDGTDTDTQYF.

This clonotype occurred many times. CDR3 residues: CASSLDGASTDTQYF. The DNA for the CDR3 is TGTGCCAGCAGTTTAGACGGAGCTAGCACAGATACGCAGTATTTT. The J gene is TRBJ2-3, the V gene TRBV12-3 or TRBV12-4; D is undetermined. V lost 1 base and J 0 bases, leaving 8 bases between the germline ends. CDR3 length: 15 residues.

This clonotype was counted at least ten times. The CDR3 region is CSAPRTSGVGQVKNIQYF. As DNA, the CDR3 is TGCAGTGCGCCCCGGACTAGCGGAGTGGGGCAGGTCAAAAACATTCAGTACTTC. The V gene is TRBV20-1, the J gene TRBJ2-4, with 10 nucleotides matching TRBD2. The CDR3 spans 18 residues. Germline-derived CDR1 and CDR2 are DFQATT and SNEGSKA (reference sequence). V was clipped by 6 bases and J by 3 bases; unmatched bases: 17.

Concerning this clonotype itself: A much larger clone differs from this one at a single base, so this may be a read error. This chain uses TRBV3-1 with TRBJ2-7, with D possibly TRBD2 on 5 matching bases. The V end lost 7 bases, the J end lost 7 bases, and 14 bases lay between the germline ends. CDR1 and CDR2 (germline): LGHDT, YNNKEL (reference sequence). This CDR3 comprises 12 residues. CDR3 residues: CASTPISGEQYF. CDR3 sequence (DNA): TGTGCCAGCACCCCCATTTCGGGGGAGCAGTACTTC.

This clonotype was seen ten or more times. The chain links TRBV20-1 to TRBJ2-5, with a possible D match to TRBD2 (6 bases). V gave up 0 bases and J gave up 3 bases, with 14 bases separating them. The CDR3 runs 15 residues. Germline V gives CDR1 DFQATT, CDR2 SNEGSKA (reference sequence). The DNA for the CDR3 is TGCAGTGCTAGAGATCCTCGGCGGGGTAAAGAGACCCAGTACTTC. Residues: CSARDPRRGKETQYF.

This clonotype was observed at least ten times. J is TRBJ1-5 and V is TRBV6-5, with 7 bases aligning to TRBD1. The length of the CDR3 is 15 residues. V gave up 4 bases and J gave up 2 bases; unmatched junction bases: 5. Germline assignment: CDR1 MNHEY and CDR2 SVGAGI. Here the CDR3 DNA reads TGTGCCAGCAGTTCAGGACAGGCGGGCAATCAGCCCCAGCATTTT. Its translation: CASSSGQAGNQPQHF.

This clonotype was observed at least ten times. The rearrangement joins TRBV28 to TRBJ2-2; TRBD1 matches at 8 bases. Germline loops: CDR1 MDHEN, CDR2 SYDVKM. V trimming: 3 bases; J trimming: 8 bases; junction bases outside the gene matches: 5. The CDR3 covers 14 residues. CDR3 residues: CASSFVQGAGELFF. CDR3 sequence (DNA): TGTGCCAGCAGTTTTGTTCAGGGGGCGGGGGAGCTGTTTTTT.

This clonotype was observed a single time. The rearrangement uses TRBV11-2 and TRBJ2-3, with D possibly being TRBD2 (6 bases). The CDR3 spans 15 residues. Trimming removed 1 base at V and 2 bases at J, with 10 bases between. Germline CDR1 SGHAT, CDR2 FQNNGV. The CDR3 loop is CASSLGGRNTDTQYF. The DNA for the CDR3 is TGTGCCAGCAGCTTAGGGGGGAGGAACACAGATACGCAGTATTTT.

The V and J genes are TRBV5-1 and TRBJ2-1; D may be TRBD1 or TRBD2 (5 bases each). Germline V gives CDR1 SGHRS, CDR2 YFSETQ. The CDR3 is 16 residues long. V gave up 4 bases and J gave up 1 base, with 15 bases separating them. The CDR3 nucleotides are TGCGCCAGCAGCGCCGGGACCACCCCATCCTACAATGAGCAGTTCTTC. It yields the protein CASSAGTTPSYNEQFF.

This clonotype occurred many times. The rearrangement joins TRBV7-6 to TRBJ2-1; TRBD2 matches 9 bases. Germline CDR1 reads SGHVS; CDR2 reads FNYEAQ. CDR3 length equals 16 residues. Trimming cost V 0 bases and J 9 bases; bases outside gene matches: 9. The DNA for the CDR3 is TGTGCCAGCAGCTTAGCTAGCGGGAGAGTGAGTGGTGAGCAGTTCTTC. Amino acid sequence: CASSLASGRVSGEQFF.

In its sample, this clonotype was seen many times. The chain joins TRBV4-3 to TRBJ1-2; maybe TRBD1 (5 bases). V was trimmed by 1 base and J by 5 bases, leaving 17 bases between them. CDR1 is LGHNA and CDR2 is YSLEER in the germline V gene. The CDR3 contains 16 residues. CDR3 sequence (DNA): TGCGCCAGCAGCCAAGTTAAGACGGGGGGTATATATGGCTACACCTTC. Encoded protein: CASSQVKTGGIYGYTF.

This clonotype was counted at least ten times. The DNA for the CDR3 is TGCAGTGCTAGTTTACTAGCGGGATCCGACTACGAGCAGTACTTC. Protein: CSASLLAGSDYEQYF. The chain combines TRBV20-1 with TRBJ2-7, with 10 bases that match TRBD2. Germline CDR1 DFQATT, CDR2 SNEGSKA (reference sequence). The CDR3 sequence is 15 residues long. Trimming at V came to 3 bases and at J to 3 bases, leaving 8 bases not matched to a gene.